A selection of T cell receptor beta chains follows, all from one sample in a study of blood T cell repertoires in COVID-19. Sequencing was performed with immunoSEQ multiplex PCR; in TCRdb, only in-frame clones are kept and a portion is missing. In the table there are under 30,000 clones, around 94% of which are singletons. The sample comprised peripheral blood. The receptors here all came from a woman between 45 and 60 years old with active COVID-19. CDR3s leave out the opening cysteine and the closing phenylalanine or tryptophan. Fields, in order: J gene, clone size, V gene, CDR3 protein. The size entry is marked missing in some rows and otherwise reads once, few, many or a size class.

>TRBJ2-1|.|TRBV5-1
ASSPRGSEQF
>TRBJ2-7|.|TRBV5-1
ASSAPGQLGTYEQY
>TRBJ1-3|.|TRBV7-8
ASSPLRGGMGNTIY
>TRBJ2-2|.|TRBV3-1/TRBV3-2
ASSQILSGNTGELF
>TRBJ2-7|.|TRBV5-1
ASSIRQDSGGEQY
>TRBJ2-3|once|TRBV7-9
ASSLALAGGTDTQY
>TRBJ2-2|.|TRBV6-5
ASSYVHSTNTGELF
>TRBJ2-7|.|TRBV18
ASSLQAGRADVPYEQY
>TRBJ2-5|.|TRBV5-1
ASSTTPGIQETQY
>TRBJ1-1|.|TRBV11-1
ASSPQLRTEAF
>TRBJ1-2|.|TRBV6-5
ASSDTGTANYGYT
>TRBJ1-4|few|TRBV5-1
ASSPGQGKQGGTNEKLF
>TRBJ1-2|.|TRBV7-8
ASSQGTGSSYGYT
>TRBJ2-2|.|TRBV28
ASNTGGDTGELF
>TRBJ2-7|.|TRBV28
ASISYRSSYEQY
>TRBJ1-5|.|TRBV28
ASSRGSNQPQH
>TRBJ2-6|.|TRBV5-1
ASSLTTSSGANVLT
>TRBJ2-1|.|TRBV18
ASSPLLSGYNEQF
>TRBJ2-3|.|TRBV10-1
ASNRRGV
>TRBJ1-4|.|TRBV6-5
ASSYLPGSEKLF
>TRBJ1-1|once|TRBV6-5
ASSPTGGLDTEAF
>TRBJ2-3|.|TRBV3-1/TRBV3-2
ASSPHPASGGAGTDTQY
>TRBJ1-1|.|TRBV3-1/TRBV3-2
ASSRAGENTEAF
>TRBJ1-1|.|TRBV28
ASSSQGGWTEAF
>TRBJ2-3|.|TRBV24-1
ATSDADTQY
>TRBJ2-1|.|TRBV6-5
ASRLAGGIEQF